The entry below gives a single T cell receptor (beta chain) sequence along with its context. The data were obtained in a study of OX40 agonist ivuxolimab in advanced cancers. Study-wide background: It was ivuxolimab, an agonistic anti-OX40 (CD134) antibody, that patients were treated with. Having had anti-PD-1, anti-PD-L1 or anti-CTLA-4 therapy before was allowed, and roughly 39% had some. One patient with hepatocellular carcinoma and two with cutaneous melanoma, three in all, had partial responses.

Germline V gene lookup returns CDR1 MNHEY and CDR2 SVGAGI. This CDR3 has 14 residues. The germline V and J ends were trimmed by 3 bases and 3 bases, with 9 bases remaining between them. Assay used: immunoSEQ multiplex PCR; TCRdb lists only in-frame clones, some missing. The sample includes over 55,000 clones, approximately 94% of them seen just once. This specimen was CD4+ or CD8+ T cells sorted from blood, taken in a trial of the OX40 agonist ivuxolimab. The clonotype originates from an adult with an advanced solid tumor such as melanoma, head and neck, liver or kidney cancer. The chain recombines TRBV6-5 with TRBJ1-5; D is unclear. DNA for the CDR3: TGTGCCAGCAGTTATGGCGGTGCCAATCAGCCCCAGCATTTT. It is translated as CASSYGGANQPQHF.